The 28 T cell receptor beta chains below come from one sample, sequenced in a study of cytomegalovirus exposure and HLA in healthy donors. Use of 60 Vbeta and 13 Jbeta primers characterized the PCR. The method was immunoSEQ multiplex PCR; TCRdb's version includes in-frame clones alone and lacks a portion of them. The data hold 60,000 to 70,000 clones, with around 78% observed a single time. Sequenced sample: PBMCs. The receptors derive from a middle-aged man in good health and CMV-seronegative.

This chain links TRBV30 with TRBJ2-7; 9 bases map to TRBD1. Unmatched junction bases numbered 6, after V lost 4 bases and J lost 2 bases. Germline V gene sequence: CDR1 GTSNPN, CDR2 SVGIG (reference sequence). The length of the CDR3 is 14 residues. CDR3 bases: TGTGCCTGGAATCCCGGGACAGGGACCTACGAGCAGTACTTC. Amino acid sequence: CAWNPGTGTYEQYF.

The rearrangement joins TRBV6-6 to TRBJ2-7; 7 positions agree with TRBD1. V was pared by 7 bases and J by 6 bases, with 12 bases of the junction left unmatched. The CDR3 has 14 amino acids. CDR1 and CDR2 from the germline V gene are MNHNY and SVGAGI (reference sequence). CDR3 sequence: CASIRGTASFEQYF. CDR3 coding DNA: TGTGCCAGCATTAGGGGGACAGCTTCGTTCGAGCAGTACTTC.

This clone turned up a few times. The J gene is TRBJ1-1, the V gene TRBV29-1, with D possibly being TRBD1 (6 bases). Germline assignment: CDR1 SQVTM and CDR2 ANQGSEA. V was shortened by 4 bases and J by 4 bases, with 13 bases between the two germline ends. The CDR3 is 13 residues long. CDR3 sequence: CSVVGRGGTEAFF. The CDR3, as DNA: TGCAGCGTTGTGGGCAGAGGGGGCACTGAAGCTTTCTTT.

This clone was seen once. This chain uses TRBV27 with TRBJ2-3; TRBD2 matches at 12 bases. The ends lost 2 bases at V and 2 bases at J; junction bases unmatched: 11. Looked up from germline, CDR1 is MNHEY and CDR2 is SMNVEV (reference sequence). This CDR3 has 19 amino acids. CDR3 nucleotide sequence: TGTGCCAGCAGTTTAGCGCTAGCGGGAGGGCCTCGACTCACAGATACGCAGTATTTT. Amino acids: CASSLALAGGPRLTDTQYF.

The chain is built from TRBV5-4 and TRBJ2-7; the D gene is possibly TRBD1 (6 bases). Germline V gene data show CDR1 as SGHNT and CDR2 as YYREEE (reference sequence). Trimming left V 3 bases short and J 2 bases short, with 18 bases between. The CDR3 is made up of 16 amino acids. The CDR3 loop reads CASSSGQSRGTYEQYF. CDR3 sequence (DNA): TGTGCCAGCAGCTCCGGACAATCAAGGGGGACCTACGAGCAGTACTTC.

This clone was seen a handful of times. This chain connects TRBV28 to TRBJ2-2, with D unresolved. Germline V gives CDR1 MDHEN, CDR2 SYDVKM. There are 14 residues in the CDR3. The V end was cut by 3 bases, the J end by 7 bases, with 12 bases between. The DNA for the CDR3 is TGTGCCAGCAGTTTCATCGGGTTTAACGGGGAGCTGTTTTTT. Its protein product is CASSFIGFNGELFF.

The chain joins TRBV10-3 to TRBJ2-7; 14 nucleotides agree with TRBD2. V trimming: 2 bases; J trimming: 1 base; junction bases outside the gene matches: 1. Germline CDR1 ENHRY, CDR2 SYGVKD. This CDR3 contains 16 residues. The CDR3 here is CAISEGLAGGSYEQYF. CDR3 DNA: TGTGCCATCAGTGAGGGACTAGCGGGGGGATCCTACGAGCAGTACTTC.

The rearrangement links TRBV4-3 to TRBJ1-1; the match to TRBD1 covers 8 bases. The CDR3 runs to 13 residues. Germline CDR1 and CDR2: LGHNA and YSLEER. V shed 3 bases, J shed 7 bases, and the junction held 4 bases outside the gene matches. CDR3 protein: CASSQGTGGEAFF. The CDR3 DNA is TGCGCCAGCAGCCAGGGGACAGGCGGTGAAGCTTTCTTT.

Only a few counts were recorded for this clone. The chain has TRBV19 and TRBJ1-5; no reliable D call. Trimming cost V 5 bases and J 0 bases, with 5 bases left between them. Germline V CDR1 and CDR2: LNHDA, SQIVND (reference sequence). This CDR3 spans 13 amino acids. As DNA, the CDR3 is TGTGCCAGTAGTTTCCATAGCAATCAGCCCCAGCATTTT. Translated: CASSFHSNQPQHF.

This clone turned up a few times. V is TRBV5-5 and J is TRBJ2-1; possible D gene TRBD2, 6 bases. Germline CDR1 SGHKS, CDR2 YYEKEE (reference sequence). CDR3 length equals 14 residues. The V and J ends lost 4 bases and 4 bases respectively, with 12 bases between them. The CDR3 protein is CASSAGLSYNEQFF. In DNA, the CDR3 is TGTGCCAGCAGCGCGGGGCTCTCTTACAATGAGCAGTTCTTC. The complete variable domain, with remaining parts taken from reference TRBV5-5 and TRBJ2-1, reads DAGVTQSPTHLIKTRGQQVTLRCSPISGHKSVSWYQQVLGQGPQFIFQYYEKEERGRGNFPDRFSARQFPNYSSELNVNALLLGDSALYLCASSAGLSYNEQFFGPGTRLTVL.

The rearrangement links TRBV18 to TRBJ2-5, with D unresolved. Trimming removed 2 bases from V and 4 bases from J, with 11 bases in between. The CDR3 has 14 amino acids. The germline V gene has CDR1 KGHSH and CDR2 LQKENI. The DNA for the CDR3 is TGTGCCAGCTCACCAGGGCAGCCCCCAGAGACCCAGTACTTC. It specifies CASSPGQPPETQYF.

The J gene is TRBJ2-7, the V gene TRBV13, with D possibly TRBD1 on 6 matching bases. The germline V and J ends were trimmed by 5 bases and 1 base, with 15 bases remaining between them. The CDR3 loop spans 15 amino acids. Germline-derived CDR1 and CDR2 are PRHDT and FYEKMQ (reference sequence). CDR3 sequence: CASSTPGTPSYEQYF. Written as DNA, the CDR3 is TGTGCCAGCAGCACCCCCGGGACACCTTCCTACGAGCAGTACTTC.

The V and J genes are TRBV10-3 and TRBJ2-7; 11 positions match TRBD1. V was clipped by 3 bases and J by 4 bases; unmatched bases: 5. The germline V gene encodes CDR1 ENHRY and CDR2 SYGVKD. The CDR3 totals 15 residues. CDR3 residues: CAISERTGGEYEQYF. CDR3 bases: TGTGCCATCAGTGAAAGGACAGGGGGCGAGTACGAGCAGTACTTC.

This chain links TRBV6-6 with TRBJ2-1; TRBD2 matches at 11 bases. The CDR3 sequence is 15 residues long. Germline lookup yields CDR1 MNHNY and CDR2 SVGAGI (reference sequence). J lost 7 bases, V lost 5 bases, and 7 bases had no gene match. The CDR3 sequence: CASSGTSGLPNEQFF. CDR3 nucleotide sequence: TGTGCCAGCAGTGGGACTAGCGGCTTACCTAATGAGCAGTTCTTC.

The V call is TRBV29-1, the J call TRBJ2-3, with 9 bases that match TRBD2. V dropped 5 bases and J dropped 0; count of bases not matched to a gene: 15. The CDR3 length is 18 residues. Germline values: CDR1 SQVTM, CDR2 ANQGSEA. For the CDR3, the DNA is TGCAGCGTTACCCCACTTGCGGGGGGGACCTCTAGCACAGATACGCAGTATTTT. Protein: CSVTPLAGGTSSTDTQYF.

V is TRBV5-1 and J is TRBJ1-2; 7 nucleotides match TRBD1. With V trimmed by 7 bases and J by 6 bases, 9 bases remained unmatched. The CDR3 runs 13 residues. Germline CDR1 and CDR2: SGHRS and YFSETQ. As DNA, the CDR3 is TGCGCCAGCGGCCTCAGGGGGGTCGATGGCTACACCTTC. As protein: CASGLRGVDGYTF.

This sequence joins TRBV4-3 and TRBJ1-1; D not certain. Germline-derived CDR1 and CDR2 are LGHNA and YSLEER. The CDR3 sequence is 14 residues long. Trimming removed 0 bases from V and 4 bases from J, with 9 bases in between. The CDR3 region has the DNA TGCGCCAGCAGCCAAGATTCGGGAGTCACTGAAGCTTTCTTT. It yields the protein CASSQDSGVTEAFF.

The rearrangement uses TRBV5-1 and TRBJ2-5; a possible D gene is TRBD2 (7 bases). Germline V gene data show CDR1 as SGHRS and CDR2 as YFSETQ. The V end was cut by 3 bases, the J end by 5 bases, with 14 bases between. The CDR3 spans 14 residues. The CDR3 spells CASSSTGRGETQYF. The CDR3 bases are TGCGCCAGCAGCTCAACAGGGAGGGGGGAGACCCAGTACTTC.

The CDR3 loop reads CASSPSGPYGYTF. The DNA for the CDR3 is TGCGCCAGCAGCCCCTCAGGGCCCTATGGCTACACCTTC. This chain joins TRBV5-1 and TRBJ1-2, with TRBD1 as a possible D gene (5 bases). Per the germline V gene, CDR1 is SGHRS and CDR2 is YFSETQ. CDR3 length: 13 amino acids. The germline V and J ends were trimmed by 4 bases and 4 bases, with 11 bases remaining between them.

This chain links TRBV6-5 with TRBJ1-4; D unclear. V lost 1 base to trimming and J lost 0 bases, with 9 bases between them. CDR1 is MNHEY and CDR2 is SVGAGI in the germline V gene. The CDR3 consists of 16 residues. This CDR3 reads CASSYYIPATNEKLFF. The CDR3 nucleotides are TGTGCCAGCAGTTACTACATCCCTGCAACTAATGAAAAACTGTTTTTT.

The CDR3 bases are TGTGCCAGCAGTTACTGGCGGGACAGGCCAGTCAGCTACACCTTC. It specifies CASSYWRDRPVSYTF. This chain uses TRBV6-5 with TRBJ1-2; TRBD1 agrees at 8 bases. Germline CDR1 MNHEY, CDR2 SVGAGI. This CDR3 is built from 15 residues. The J segment lost 9 bases and the V segment lost 1 base, leaving 10 bases of the junction unmatched.

The chain is built from TRBV6-5 and TRBJ1-6; 9 bases are a match to TRBD1. Germline-derived CDR1 and CDR2 are MNHEY and SVGAGI. This CDR3 comprises 14 residues. Trimming removed 6 bases from V and 7 bases from J; junction bases left unmatched: 4. The CDR3 DNA reads as TGTGCCAGCAGACCCGACAGGGGGAATTCACCCCTCCACTTT. It encodes CASRPDRGNSPLHF.

The chain has TRBV5-1 and TRBJ2-3; no definite D call. This CDR3 is 15 amino acids long. Trimming took off 0 bases at V and 1 base at J, with 9 bases between the two ends. Germline V lookup: CDR1 SGHRS, CDR2 YFSETQ. The CDR3 spells CASSLELLGTDTQYF. The CDR3 nucleotides read TGCGCCAGCAGCTTGGAGCTTTTGGGCACAGATACGCAGTATTTT. Complete variable domain (other parts from reference TRBV5-1 and TRBJ2-3): KAGVTQTPRYLIKTRGQQVTLSCSPISGHRSVSWYQQTPGQGLQFLFEYFSETQRNKGNFPGRFSGRQFSNSRSEMNVSTLELGDSALYLCASSLELLGTDTQYFGPGTRLTVL.

The chain employs TRBV18 and TRBJ1-1; D unclear. Germline loops: CDR1 KGHSH, CDR2 LQKENI. V was trimmed by 3 bases and J by 0 bases, leaving 11 bases between them. The CDR3 length is 15 residues. The CDR3 region has the DNA TGTGCCAGCTCACCCCCCCCCAACATGAACACTGAAGCTTTCTTT. Encoded protein: CASSPPPNMNTEAFF.

The chain has TRBV10-1 and TRBJ1-1; D is unclear. CDR3 size: 13 residues. Trimming took off 10 bases at V and 1 base at J, with 13 bases between the two ends. Germline-derived CDR1 and CDR2 are WNHNN and SYGVQD (reference sequence). The CDR3 region has the DNA TGCGCCACCTCGTGGGGAGCGAACACTGAAGCTTTCTTT. Translation: CATSWGANTEAFF.

The CDR3 DNA sequence: TGTGCCAGCAGTGCCGGGACTAGCGGGATCCGTGGTTACGAGCAGTACTTC. Residues: CASSAGTSGIRGYEQYF. The chain carries TRBV6-1 and TRBJ2-7; 13 positions match TRBD2. V shed 4 bases and J 4 bases; nucleotides not matched to a gene: 10. This CDR3 region has 17 residues. Germline CDR1 and CDR2: MNHNS and SASEGT.

The rearrangement joins TRBV14 to TRBJ1-1; D is unresolved. CDR3 length: 12 amino acids. V was trimmed by 8 bases and J by 3 bases, leaving 10 bases between them. From germline, CDR1 is SGHDN and CDR2 FVKESK. As DNA, the CDR3 is TGTGCCAGCCGACTGAGGGACACTGAAGCTTTCTTT. Translation: CASRLRDTEAFF.

This clone was recorded once. V gene TRBV30 combines with J gene TRBJ1-3; no clear D. The CDR3 runs to 13 residues. Per the germline V gene, CDR1 is GTSNPN and CDR2 is SVGIG (reference sequence). V shed 0 bases and J shed 0 bases, with 3 bases lying between them. Here the CDR3 reads CAWSVNSGNTIYF. The CDR3 DNA reads TGTGCCTGGAGTGTTAACTCTGGAAACACCATATATTTT.